This T cell receptor (beta chain) was captured in a study of T cell repertoires in cytomegalovirus infection. Background on the study: Shared public TCR beta signatures pointed to both CMV infection and a matching HLA type. Study-level results: Within the response measured ex vivo, HLA-C-restricted CMV-specific TCR beta clonotypes were dominant. The cumulative frequency of public TCR beta families identified carriers of CMV plus the relevant HLA.

TCRdb re-called the reads with MiXCR, one entry per CDR3 protein. The sample lists 200,000 to 300,000 distinct CDR3 sequences, about 13% occurring once. The trim removed 8 bases at V and 5 bases at J, leaving 5 bases unmatched. The germline V gene has CDR1 MNHEY and CDR2 SVGEGT. The CDR3 runs 13 residues. This clonotype was recorded at least ten times. Its target is not known. The clonotype originates from a human donor in good health (CMV status not recorded). Some clones in this sample may be carry-over from other donors' samples. Input material: PBMCs. This rearrangement joins TRBV6-2 or TRBV6-3 to TRBJ2-3; 9 bases match TRBD2. The CDR3 sequence is CASGSGRIDTQYF. CDR3 nucleotide sequence: TGTGCCAGCGGCAGCGGGAGGATAGATACGCAGTATTTT.